The 5 T cell receptor beta chains below come from one sample, sequenced in a study of blood T cells in healthy people across ages. A second 7 to 11 cycle PCR used barcoded and J-beta primers. TCRdb recomputed calls from the 5' RACE reads with MiXCR, one row per CDR3 protein. The sample lists about 830,000 distinct CDR3 sequences; roughly 60% were seen once. Sequenced material: blood. These TCRs come from a man younger than 45 in good health.

J is TRBJ2-7 and V is TRBV2; D is ambiguous. The CDR3 covers 12 residues. V lost 2 bases, J lost 5 bases, and 7 bases lay in between. Germline lookup yields CDR1 SNHLY and CDR2 FYNNEI. CDR3 coding DNA: TGTGCCAGCAGTGAATTTCAGCACGAGCAGTACTTC. It encodes CASSEFQHEQYF.

This chain uses TRBV4-3 with TRBJ2-1; tentative D call: TRBD2 (6 bases). With 2 bases removed from V and 3 bases from J, the gap between germline ends came to 17 bases. The CDR3 is 17 residues long. The germline V gene encodes CDR1 LGHNA and CDR2 YSLEER. The CDR3 DNA follows: TGCGCCAGCAGCCAATACTGGACGGGAGAAAGCTACAATGAGCAGTTCTTC. Its translation: CASSQYWTGESYNEQFF.

About this clonotype itself: It may be a read error: a sequence one base away is much more abundant. The chain has TRBV4-2 and TRBJ2-7, with TRBD2 matching over 10 bases. CDR3 size: 16 residues. V shed 0 bases, J shed 7 bases, and the junction held 9 bases outside the gene matches. Germline V gene lookup returns CDR1 LGHNA and CDR2 YNFKEQ. The CDR3 here is CASSQDPSGGYNEQYF. CDR3 in DNA: TGTGCCAGCAGCCAAGATCCTAGCGGGGGTTACAATGAGCAGTACTTC.

This clonotype appeared a few times. The chain couples TRBV10-3 to TRBJ2-3; 7 nucleotides line up with TRBD2. Germline loops: CDR1 ENHRY, CDR2 SYGVKD. V lost 2 bases and J lost 2; bases outside the gene matches: 10. The CDR3 sequence is 17 residues long. For the CDR3, the DNA is TGTGCCATCAGTGAGCTCCGGGCTAGCGGAGACACAGATACGCAGTATTTT. This gives the protein CAISELRASGDTDTQYF.

This clonotype was counted between two and nine times. The chain links TRBV4-2 to TRBJ1-2, with D tentatively TRBD1 (5 bases). CDR3 length: 14 residues. Trimming removed 4 bases at V and 3 bases at J, with 12 bases between. Germline CDR1 is LGHNA and CDR2 is YNFKEQ. CDR3 sequence: CASSPTGGHYGYTF. The CDR3 nucleotides read TGTGCCAGCAGCCCCACGGGGGGACACTATGGCTACACCTTC.